This TCR beta chain emerged from a study of T-cell reconstitution after alpha-beta-depleted transplantation in children. This clonotype was counted only a few times. Unique molecular identifiers were incorporated during preparation of the TCRbeta library. Each CDR3 protein gets one entry after TCRdb re-called the PCR reads with MiXCR. Of hundreds of thousands of distinct CDR3 sequences listed, almost 10% were seen once; the top ten hold around 10%. CDR1 is SGHRS and CDR2 is YFSETQ in the germline V gene. The CDR3 is 15 amino acids. The trim removed 6 bases at V and 4 bases at J, leaving 11 bases unmatched.

The specimen comprised PBMCs from the stem cell graft donor, sampled from the stem cell graft. The receptor's source is a human donor who donated a stem cell graft to a child with SCID. The chain links TRBV5-1 to TRBJ2-7; 9 positions agree with TRBD1. In nucleotides, the CDR3 is TGCGCCAGCAACTCATGGGACAGGGCCGTTTACGAGCAGTACTTC. Protein: CASNSWDRAVYEQYF.